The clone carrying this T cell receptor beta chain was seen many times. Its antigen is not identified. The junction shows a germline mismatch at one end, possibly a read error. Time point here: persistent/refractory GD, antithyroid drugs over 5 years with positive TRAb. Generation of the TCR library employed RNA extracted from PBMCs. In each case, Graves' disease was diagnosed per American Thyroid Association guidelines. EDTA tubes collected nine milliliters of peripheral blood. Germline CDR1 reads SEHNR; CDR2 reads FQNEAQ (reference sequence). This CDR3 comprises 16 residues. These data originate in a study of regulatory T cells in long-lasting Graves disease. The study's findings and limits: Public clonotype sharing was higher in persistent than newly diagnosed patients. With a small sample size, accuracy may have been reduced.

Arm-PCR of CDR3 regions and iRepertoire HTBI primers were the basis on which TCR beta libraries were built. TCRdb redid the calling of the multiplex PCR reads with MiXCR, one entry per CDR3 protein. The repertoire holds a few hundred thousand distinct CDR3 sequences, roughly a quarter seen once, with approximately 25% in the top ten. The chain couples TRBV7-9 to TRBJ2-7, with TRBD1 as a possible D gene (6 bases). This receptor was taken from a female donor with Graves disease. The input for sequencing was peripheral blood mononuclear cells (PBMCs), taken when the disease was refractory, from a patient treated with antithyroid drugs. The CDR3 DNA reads TGTGCCAGCAGCCGCCCCCCAGGGGCGCTCTCCAACGAGCAGTACTTC. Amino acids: CASSRPPGALSNEQYF.